This T cell receptor (beta chain) was recovered during a study of graft-versus-host responses after intestinal transplantation. Study information: Anti-thymocyte globulin was used for induction in all recipients, who then took tacrolimus and steroids for about 3 years.

To note about this clone: Its antigen remains unknown.

The CDR3 is 16 residues long. Trimming took 6 bases from V and 0 from J, leaving 15 bases between them. CDR1 KGHSH and CDR2 LQKENI come from the germline V gene. General study findings and limits: GvH clones detected in recipient marrow included some appearing first in ileum or blood. An association linked early post-transplant HvG declines with peak circulating GvH clone levels. When patients had graft-donor T cell macrochimerism, their allografts held high graft-versus-host to host-versus-graft clonal ratios.

TCRdb keeps only in-frame clones here, not all; method: immunoSEQ multiplex PCR. The table lists approximately 89,000 clones, around nine tenths of them singletons. This chain links TRBV18 with TRBJ1-3, with D perhaps TRBD1 (5 bases). This material consisted of PBMCs, taken 450 to 480 days after intestinal transplant. The sequence was collected from a human patient who received an intestinal transplant, so some T cells may come from the graft donor. For the CDR3, the DNA is TGTGCCAGCTCCTCCTCGACAGTTCGCTCTGGAAACACCATATATTTT. It yields the protein CASSSSTVRSGNTIYF.